This passage covers 31 T cell receptor beta chains from one sample sequenced in a study of blood T cell repertoires in COVID-19. Sequencing was performed with immunoSEQ multiplex PCR; in TCRdb, only in-frame clones are kept and a portion is missing. The data contain approximately 120,000 clones, 86% of them singletons. The sequenced material came from peripheral blood. Receptor source: a human donor in a cohort sampled during active COVID-19.

In DNA, the CDR3 is TGTGCCAGCACTGAGACTAGCGGGACGAACACCGGGGAGCTGTTTTTT. This gives the protein CASTETSGTNTGELFF. V and J are TRBV6-1 and TRBJ2-2, with 11 bases matching TRBD2. Germline CDR1 is MNHNS and CDR2 is SASEGT. V gave up 7 bases and J gave up 0 bases; unmatched junction bases: 4. The CDR3 runs 16 residues.

The chain links TRBV7-3 to TRBJ1-3, with 10 positions matching TRBD1. This CDR3 has 15 residues. Germline V gene data show CDR1 as SGHTA and CDR2 as FQGTGA. Trimming cost V 2 bases and J 2 bases; bases outside gene matches: 0. CDR3 sequence reads: CASSLDRGPGNTIYF. CDR3 in DNA: TGTGCCAGCAGCTTAGACAGGGGGCCTGGAAACACCATATATTTT.

The rearrangement uses TRBV3-1 (or the pseudogene TRBV3-2) and TRBJ2-7, with D possibly being TRBD1 (6 bases). Between the trimmed V and J ends, which lost 3 bases and 0 bases, there was a span of 15 bases. The germline CDR1 and CDR2 sequences are LGHDT and YNNKEL (reference sequence). CDR3 size: 16 residues. CDR3 nucleotide sequence: TGTGCCAGCAGCCACGTATGGCAGGACAGCTCCTACGAGCAGTACTTC. The encoded protein is CASSHVWQDSSYEQYF.

CDR3 in amino acids: CASSRATGTAFSNQPQHF. CDR3 nucleotide sequence: TGTGCCAGCAGCCGTGCGACCGGGACAGCCTTTAGCAATCAGCCCCAGCATTTT. The chain employs TRBV5-8 and TRBJ1-5; 7 positions agree with TRBD1. This CDR3 is 18 amino acids long. J was trimmed by 0 bases and V by 4 bases; bases with no gene match: 13. CDR1 SGHTS and CDR2 YDEGEE come from the germline V gene.

This clone appeared a single time. The chain has TRBV5-1 and TRBJ1-2; D not resolved. CDR3 length: 13 residues. Germline lookup yields CDR1 SGHRS and CDR2 YFSETQ. The ends were cut back, 3 bases at V and 5 bases at J, with 11 bases in the middle. The CDR3, as DNA: TGCGCCAGCAGCTCTGATGGAGATTATGGCTACACCTTC. Amino acids: CASSSDGDYGYTF. Supplemented by reference TRBV5-1 and TRBJ1-2, the full variable domain reads KAGVTQTPRYLIKTRGQQVTLSCSPISGHRSVSWYQQTPGQGLQFLFEYFSETQRNKGNFPGRFSGRQFSNSRSEMNVSTLELGDSALYLCASSSDGDYGYTFGSGTRLTVV.

This chain connects TRBV5-1 to TRBJ2-3; 11 bases line up with TRBD2. J was trimmed by 1 base and V by 4 bases; bases with no gene match: 5. The germline V gene has CDR1 SGHRS and CDR2 YFSETQ. The CDR3 totals 16 residues. CDR3 protein: CASSQIAGGGTDTQYF. The CDR3 bases are TGCGCCAGCAGCCAAATAGCGGGAGGGGGCACAGATACGCAGTATTTT.

J is TRBJ2-7 and V is TRBV27; 7 bases align to TRBD1. The junction had 4 bases not matched to a gene; V was cut back by 2 bases and J by 3 bases. This CDR3 region has 14 residues. Germline CDR1 reads MNHEY; CDR2 reads SMNVEV (reference sequence). CDR3 sequence: CASSLGAGGYEQYF. In nucleotides, the CDR3 is TGTGCCAGCAGTTTAGGGGCAGGGGGCTACGAGCAGTACTTC.

The V and J genes are TRBV11-2 and TRBJ2-1, with D possibly TRBD2 on 6 matching bases. V was cut by 5 bases and J by 10 bases, with 18 bases left in between. The CDR3 consists of 14 residues. CDR1 and CDR2 (germline): SGHAT, FQNNGV. CDR3 amino acids: CASSRPILAREQFF. The DNA for the CDR3 is TGTGCCAGCAGCCGTCCTATACTAGCACGCGAGCAGTTCTTC.

This chain links TRBV7-2 with TRBJ2-1; possible D gene TRBD2, 5 bases. The germline V gene has CDR1 SGHTA and CDR2 FQGNSA. The length of the CDR3 is 15 residues. V lost 5 bases and J lost 4, with 15 bases in between. The CDR3 spells CASSPRADFYNEQFF. The CDR3 region has the DNA TGTGCCAGCAGCCCACGGGCGGACTTTTACAATGAGCAGTTCTTC.

The J gene is TRBJ1-2, the V gene TRBV19, with D possibly matching TRBD1 (5 bases). Germline loops: CDR1 LNHDA, CDR2 SQIVND (reference sequence). Between the trimmed V and J ends, which lost 7 bases and 3 bases, there was a span of 15 bases. The CDR3 has 14 residues. CDR3: CASNRGQGDYGYTF. The DNA for the CDR3 is TGTGCCAGTAACCGCGGCCAGGGCGACTATGGCTACACCTTC.

The chain uses TRBV6-5 and TRBJ1-1, with TRBD1 matching 7 bases. J lost 4 bases, V lost 7 bases, and 6 bases had no gene match. The CDR3 is 13 amino acids. CDR1 and CDR2 from the germline V gene are MNHEY and SVGAGI. This chain's CDR3 is CASTGQFLTEAFF. CDR3 bases: TGTGCCAGCACGGGACAGTTCCTCACTGAAGCTTTCTTT.

The chain recombines TRBV24-1 with TRBJ2-1; D is ambiguous. This CDR3 contains 12 residues. CDR1 is KGHDR and CDR2 is SFDVKD in the germline V gene. Deletions cut 2 bases from V and 7 bases from J, with 5 bases between. CDR3 loop: CATSDSVNEQFF. The DNA of the CDR3 is TGTGCCACCAGTGATTCGGTAAATGAGCAGTTCTTC.

The V and J genes are TRBV28 and TRBJ2-3, with TRBD2 matching over 15 bases. In germline, CDR1 is MDHEN, CDR2 SYDVKM. The V segment lost 3 bases and the J segment 4 bases; nucleotides outside the gene matches: 5. The CDR3 consists of 17 residues. The CDR3 here is CASSFGLAGGPSDTQYF. The CDR3 DNA reads as TGTGCCAGCAGTTTCGGACTAGCGGGAGGGCCCTCAGATACGCAGTATTTT.

The CDR3: CASSLLVGQGVYGYTF. In nucleotides, the CDR3 is TGTGCCAGCAGCTTGTTGGTGGGACAGGGGGTCTATGGCTACACCTTC. This chain uses TRBV5-5 with TRBJ1-2; 11 positions agree with TRBD1. From germline, CDR1 is SGHKS and CDR2 YYEKEE (reference sequence). This CDR3 contains 16 residues. Losses at the gene ends were 1 base for V and 4 bases for J; bases not matched to a gene: 6.

DNA for the CDR3: TGTGCCAGCTCACCTTTCCGGGACTCACCCTACGAGCAGTACTTC. Its translation: CASSPFRDSPYEQYF. V and J are TRBV18 and TRBJ2-7; tentative D call: TRBD2 (6 bases). Germline V gene sequence: CDR1 KGHSH, CDR2 LQKENI. Trimming stripped 3 bases from V and 2 bases from J, with 14 bases between. The CDR3 is 15 amino acids.

Points on this clone: This may be a read error, as it is one base from a much larger clone. DNA for the CDR3: TGTGCCAGCAGTTTTTATGCGGGGGAGCTGTTTTTT. It encodes CASSFYAGELFF. This chain joins TRBV27 and TRBJ2-2; D remains unclear. The CDR3 sequence is 12 residues long. Germline lookup yields CDR1 MNHEY and CDR2 SMNVEV (reference sequence). V dropped 3 bases and J dropped 8 bases, with 7 bases sitting between them.

This clone was counted a few times. This rearrangement joins TRBV7-9 to TRBJ1-5, with 11 bases lining up with TRBD1. The junction had 6 bases not matched to a gene; V was cut back by 5 bases and J by 6 bases. CDR1 is SEHNR, CDR2 FQNEAQ, per germline (reference sequence). The CDR3 has 15 residues. CDR3 DNA sequence: TGTGCCAGCAGCCAGGGACAGGGGGGCGGTCAGCCCCAGCATTTT. Amino acids: CASSQGQGGGQPQHF.

The CDR3 DNA reads as TGCGCCAGCAGCCAAGATAGGGCAGGGCGTGAAGCTTTCTTT. Its translation: CASSQDRAGREAFF. This chain links TRBV4-3 with TRBJ1-1; D may be TRBD1 (5 bases). Trimming left V 0 bases short and J 7 bases short, with 12 bases between. The CDR3 is made up of 14 amino acids. CDR1 and CDR2 from the germline V gene are LGHNA and YSLEER.

The chain has TRBV19 and TRBJ1-6; no clear D gene. CDR3 length: 13 amino acids. Per the germline V gene, CDR1 is LNHDA and CDR2 is SQIVND (reference sequence). Between the trimmed V and J ends, which lost 5 bases and 6 bases, there was a span of 8 bases. Here the CDR3 DNA reads TGTGCCAGTAGTTTGTCAGTTAATTCACCCCTCCACTTT. This gives the protein CASSLSVNSPLHF.

The chain is built from TRBV25-1 and TRBJ2-1, with D maybe TRBD1 (6 bases). CDR3 size: 13 residues. The V end was cut by 7 bases, the J end by 5 bases, with 12 bases between. Germline CDR1 MGHDK, CDR2 SYGVNS. DNA for the CDR3: TGTGCCAGCAAGGGGGTCCCCGACAATGAGCAGTTCTTC. Translation: CASKGVPDNEQFF.

The chain has TRBV4-1 and TRBJ1-5; D possibly corresponds to TRBD1 (5 bases). Trimming removed 5 bases from V and 0 bases from J, with 11 bases in between. Germline V gives CDR1 MGHRA, CDR2 YSYEKL. This CDR3 contains 15 residues. CDR3 region: CASSARQNSNQPQHF. The CDR3 DNA sequence: TGCGCCAGCAGCGCCCGACAGAATAGCAATCAGCCCCAGCATTTT.

The chain has TRBV6-2 or TRBV6-3 and TRBJ1-5; D gene unclear. The CDR3 is 14 residues long. V was cut by 5 bases and J by 2 bases, with 10 bases left in between. The germline V gene encodes CDR1 MNHEY and CDR2 SVGEGT. In DNA, the CDR3 is TGTGCCAGCAGTGAGGCTGTGGGCAATCAGCCCCAGCATTTT. It specifies CASSEAVGNQPQHF.

V and J are TRBV7-2 and TRBJ1-2; D gene uncertain. This CDR3 is built from 15 residues. V was shortened by 4 bases and J by 2 bases, with 14 bases between the two germline ends. The V gene's germline CDR1 is SGHTA and CDR2 FQGNSA. The CDR3 DNA follows: TGTGCCAGCAGCTCCAACCCCCTACGAAACTATGGCTACACCTTC. Translation gives CASSSNPLRNYGYTF.

This chain joins TRBV2 and TRBJ1-1; TRBD1 matches at 8 bases. Germline lookup yields CDR1 SNHLY and CDR2 FYNNEI. J was trimmed by 0 bases and V by 6 bases; bases with no gene match: 9. The CDR3 totals 16 residues. The CDR3 region is CASSAETGVLNTEAFF. DNA of the CDR3: TGTGCCAGCAGCGCAGAGACAGGGGTGTTGAACACTGAAGCTTTCTTT.

This chain joins TRBV7-9 and TRBJ2-6; D unclear. The V gene lost 5 bases and the J gene lost 0 bases, with 8 bases spanning the gap. This CDR3 has 15 residues. The germline V gene encodes CDR1 SEHNR and CDR2 FQNEAQ (reference sequence). In nucleotides, the CDR3 is TGTGCCAGCAGCCCTAGGATCTCTGGGGCCAACGTCCTGACTTTC. It encodes CASSPRISGANVLTF.

The chain is built from TRBV6-2 or TRBV6-3 and TRBJ1-1; D unclear. Germline V gene data show CDR1 as MNHEY and CDR2 as SVGEGT. V gave up 1 base and J gave up 7 bases, with 4 bases separating them. The CDR3 has 11 residues. CDR3 protein: CASSYFGEAFF. The DNA of the CDR3 is TGTGCCAGCAGTTACTTCGGTGAAGCTTTCTTT.

V gene TRBV2 combines with J gene TRBJ1-5; 7 positions agree with TRBD1. CDR3 length equals 16 residues. The germline gives CDR1 SNHLY, CDR2 FYNNEI. J gave up 6 bases and V 1 base, and 9 bases lay outside the gene matches. The chain's CDR3 is CASSEGTGIFSQPQHF. CDR3 DNA sequence: TGTGCCAGCAGTGAAGGGACAGGAATTTTTTCTCAGCCCCAGCATTTT. The complete variable domain, with remaining parts taken from reference TRBV2 and TRBJ1-5, reads EPEVTQTPSHQVTQMGQEVILRCVPISNHLYFYWYRQILGQKVEFLVSFYNNEISEKSEIFDDQFSVERPDGSNFTLKIRSTKLEDSAMYFCASSEGTGIFSQPQHFGDGTRLSIL.

V gene TRBV5-1 combines with J gene TRBJ1-5, with 7 nucleotides matching TRBD1. V lost 0 bases and J lost 5; bases outside the gene matches: 5. CDR1 and CDR2 (germline): SGHRS, YFSETQ. The CDR3 extends over 15 amino acids. Written as DNA, the CDR3 is TGCGCCAGCAGCTTGGGCGGACAGGATCATCAGCCCCAGCATTTT. Its protein product is CASSLGGQDHQPQHF.

This clone has just a few counts. The gene calls are TRBV24-1 and TRBJ2-1, with TRBD2 matching over 9 bases. The trim removed 5 bases at V and 7 bases at J, leaving 11 bases unmatched. Germline loops: CDR1 KGHDR, CDR2 SFDVKD. The CDR3 contains 16 residues. The CDR3 protein is CATSGRLAGEFNEQFF. CDR3 DNA: TGTGCCACCAGTGGAAGGTTAGCGGGAGAGTTTAATGAGCAGTTCTTC.

The chain employs TRBV7-9 and TRBJ2-3; 7 bases agree with TRBD2. The CDR3 is 15 residues long. V lost 2 bases to trimming and J lost 2 bases; unmatched junction nucleotides: 4. Germline values: CDR1 SEHNR, CDR2 FQNEAQ (reference sequence). The CDR3 coding sequence is TGTGCCAGCAGCTTACTAGCGGACCTCACAGATACGCAGTATTTT. Residues: CASSLLADLTDTQYF.

CDR3 nucleotide sequence: TGTGCCATCCAGACTAGCGGGAGTTCCTACAATGAGCAGTTCTTC. Its protein product is CAIQTSGSSYNEQFF. The rearrangement links TRBV28 to TRBJ2-1; the match to TRBD2 covers 12 bases. Germline loops: CDR1 MDHEN, CDR2 SYDVKM. The CDR3 is made up of 15 amino acids. The J segment lost 1 base and the V segment lost 10 bases, leaving 5 bases of the junction unmatched.